This T cell receptor beta chain was sequenced in a study of response to subunit inactivated influenza vaccine. The CDR3 extends over 15 amino acids. The V end lost 2 bases, the J end lost 4 bases, and 12 bases lay between the germline ends. In germline, CDR1 is SGHTA, CDR2 FQGNSA. TCRdb independently ran MiXCR on the RT-PCR reads; one entry per CDR3 protein. The table has around 750,000 distinct CDR3 sequences, 21% seen once. On this clonotype: Its antigen is not known.

General study points: After each seasonal influenza vaccination, few new T cells are recruited, the authors suggested.

The sequences come from PBMCs from blood, collected 5 days after vaccination. The clonotype was recovered from a man aged 45 to 65 who received an inactivated influenza vaccine. The V gene is TRBV7-2, the J gene TRBJ2-1, with D possibly being TRBD2 (5 bases). The CDR3 here is CASSLMRRGYNEQFF. The DNA for the CDR3 is TGTGCCAGCAGCTTAATGCGTCGGGGATACAATGAGCAGTTCTTC.